This T cell receptor (beta chain) derives from a study of graft-versus-host responses after intestinal transplantation. Profiling relied on immunoSEQ multiplex PCR, and the TCRdb table lists in-frame clones only, not all of them. The repertoire includes tens of thousands of clones, 88% of them detected once, and approximately 0.28% sits in the top ten. Comment on this clone: Its antigen remains unknown.

The sequence was collected from a human donor who was the organ donor for an intestinal transplant. The specimen comprised unstimulated CD4+ T cells sorted from spleen or lymph node cells, sampled before transplant.

CDR3 protein: CASSPRTVDGYTF. The DNA of the CDR3 is TGTGCCAGTAGTCCACGGACAGTAGATGGCTACACCTTC. V is TRBV19 and J is TRBJ1-2; D is perhaps TRBD1 (6 bases). V was pared by 5 bases and J by 6 bases, with 13 bases between. Per the germline V gene, CDR1 is LNHDA and CDR2 is SQIVND (reference sequence). CDR3 length: 13 amino acids.